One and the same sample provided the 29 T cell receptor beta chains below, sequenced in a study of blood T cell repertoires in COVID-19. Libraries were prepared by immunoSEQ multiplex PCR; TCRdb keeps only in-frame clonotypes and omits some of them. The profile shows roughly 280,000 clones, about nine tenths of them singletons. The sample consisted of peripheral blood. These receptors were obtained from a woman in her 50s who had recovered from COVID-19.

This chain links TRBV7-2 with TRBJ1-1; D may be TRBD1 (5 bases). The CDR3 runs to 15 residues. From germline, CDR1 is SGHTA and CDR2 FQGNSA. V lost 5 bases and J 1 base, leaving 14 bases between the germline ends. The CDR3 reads CASSLGGAGNTEAFF. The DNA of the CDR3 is TGTGCCAGCAGCCTTGGGGGAGCGGGGAACACTGAAGCTTTCTTT.

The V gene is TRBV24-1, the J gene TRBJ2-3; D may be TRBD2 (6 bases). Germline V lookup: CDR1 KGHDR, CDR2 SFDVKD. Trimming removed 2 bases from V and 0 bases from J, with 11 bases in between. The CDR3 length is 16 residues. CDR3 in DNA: TGTGCCACCAGTGATTACCGACTAGACAGCACAGATACGCAGTATTTT. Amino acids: CATSDYRLDSTDTQYF.

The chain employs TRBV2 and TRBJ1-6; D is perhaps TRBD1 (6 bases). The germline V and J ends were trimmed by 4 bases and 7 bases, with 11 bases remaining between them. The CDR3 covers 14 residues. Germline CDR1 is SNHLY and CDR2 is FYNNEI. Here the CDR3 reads CASSAQGGNSPLHF. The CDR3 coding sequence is TGTGCCAGCAGTGCACAGGGCGGGAATTCACCCCTCCACTTT.

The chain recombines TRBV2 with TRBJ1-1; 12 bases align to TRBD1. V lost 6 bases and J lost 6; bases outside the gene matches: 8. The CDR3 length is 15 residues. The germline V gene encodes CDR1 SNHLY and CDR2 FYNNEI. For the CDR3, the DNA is TGTGCCAGCAGCGGGGGACAGGGGGCCCTTTCTGAAGCTTTCTTT. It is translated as CASSGGQGALSEAFF.

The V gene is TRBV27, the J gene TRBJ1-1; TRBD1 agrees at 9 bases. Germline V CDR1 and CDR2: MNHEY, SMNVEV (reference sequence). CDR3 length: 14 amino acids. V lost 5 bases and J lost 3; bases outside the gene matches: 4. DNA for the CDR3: TGTGCCAGCAGTGTACAGGGGGCGGACACTGAAGCTTTCTTT. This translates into CASSVQGADTEAFF.

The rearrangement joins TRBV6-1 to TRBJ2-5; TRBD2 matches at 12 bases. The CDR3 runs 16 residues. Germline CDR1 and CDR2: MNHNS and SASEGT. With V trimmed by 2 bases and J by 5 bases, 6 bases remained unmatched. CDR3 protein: CASSELAGGSRETQYF. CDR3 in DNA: TGTGCCAGCAGTGAACTAGCGGGAGGGTCGCGGGAGACCCAGTACTTC.

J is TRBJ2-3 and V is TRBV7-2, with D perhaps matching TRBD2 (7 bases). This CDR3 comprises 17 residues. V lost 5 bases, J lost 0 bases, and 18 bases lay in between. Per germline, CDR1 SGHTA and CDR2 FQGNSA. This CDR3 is CASSPVWGGASTDTQYF. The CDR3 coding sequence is TGTGCCAGCAGCCCCGTTTGGGGGGGGGCGAGCACAGATACGCAGTATTTT.

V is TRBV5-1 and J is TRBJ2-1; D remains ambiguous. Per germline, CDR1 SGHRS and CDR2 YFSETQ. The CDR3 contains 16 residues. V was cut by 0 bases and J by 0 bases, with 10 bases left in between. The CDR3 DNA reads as TGCGCCAGCAGCTTGGTGGCACAGAGCTCCTACAATGAGCAGTTCTTC. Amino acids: CASSLVAQSSYNEQFF. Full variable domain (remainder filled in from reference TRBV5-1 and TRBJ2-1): KAGVTQTPRYLIKTRGQQVTLSCSPISGHRSVSWYQQTPGQGLQFLFEYFSETQRNKGNFPGRFSGRQFSNSRSEMNVSTLELGDSALYLCASSLVAQSSYNEQFFGPGTRLTVL.

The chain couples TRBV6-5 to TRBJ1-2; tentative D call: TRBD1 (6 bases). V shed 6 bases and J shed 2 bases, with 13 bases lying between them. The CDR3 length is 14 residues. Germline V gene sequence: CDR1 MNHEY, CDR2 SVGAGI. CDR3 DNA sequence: TGTGCCAGCAGACCCCCGGGACAAAACTATGGCTACACCTTC. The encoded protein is CASRPPGQNYGYTF.

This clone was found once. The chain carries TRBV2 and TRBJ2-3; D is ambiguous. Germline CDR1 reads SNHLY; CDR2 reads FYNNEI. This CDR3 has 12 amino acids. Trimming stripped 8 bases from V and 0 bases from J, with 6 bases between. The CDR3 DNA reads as TGTGCCAGCCCCGTTAGCACAGATACGCAGTATTTT. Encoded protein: CASPVSTDTQYF.

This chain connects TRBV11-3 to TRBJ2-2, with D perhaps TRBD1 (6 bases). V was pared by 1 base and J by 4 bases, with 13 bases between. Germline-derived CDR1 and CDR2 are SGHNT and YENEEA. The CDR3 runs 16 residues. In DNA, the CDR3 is TGTGCCAGCAGCTTAGGAGGCAGGGGTTCCACCGGGGAGCTGTTTTTT. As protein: CASSLGGRGSTGELFF.

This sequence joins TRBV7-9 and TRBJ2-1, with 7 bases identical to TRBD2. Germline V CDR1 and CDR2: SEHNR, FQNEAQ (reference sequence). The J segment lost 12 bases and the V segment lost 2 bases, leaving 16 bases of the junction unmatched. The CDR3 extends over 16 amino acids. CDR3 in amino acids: CASSLSGGGADFRQFF. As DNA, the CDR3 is TGTGCCAGCAGCTTATCGGGCGGGGGAGCTGATTTTCGGCAGTTCTTC.

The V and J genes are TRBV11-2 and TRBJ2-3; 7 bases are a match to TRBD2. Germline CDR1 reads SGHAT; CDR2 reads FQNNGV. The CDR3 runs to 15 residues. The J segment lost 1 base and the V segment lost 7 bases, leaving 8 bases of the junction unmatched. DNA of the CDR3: TGTGCCAGCACCAAAGGGAGGGTTGGCACAGATACGCAGTATTTT. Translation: CASTKGRVGTDTQYF.

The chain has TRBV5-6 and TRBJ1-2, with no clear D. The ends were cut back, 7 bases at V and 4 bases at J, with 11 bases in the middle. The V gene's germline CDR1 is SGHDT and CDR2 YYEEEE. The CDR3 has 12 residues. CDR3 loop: CASFRDSYGYTF. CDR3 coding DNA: TGTGCCAGCTTCCGGGATTCCTATGGCTACACCTTC.

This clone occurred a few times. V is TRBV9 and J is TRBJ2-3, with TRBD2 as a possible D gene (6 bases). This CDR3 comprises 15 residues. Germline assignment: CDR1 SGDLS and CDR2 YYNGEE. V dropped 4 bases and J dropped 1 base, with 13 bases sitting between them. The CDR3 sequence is CASSPRGGGTDTQYF. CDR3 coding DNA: TGTGCCAGCAGCCCCCGTGGAGGGGGCACAGATACGCAGTATTTT.

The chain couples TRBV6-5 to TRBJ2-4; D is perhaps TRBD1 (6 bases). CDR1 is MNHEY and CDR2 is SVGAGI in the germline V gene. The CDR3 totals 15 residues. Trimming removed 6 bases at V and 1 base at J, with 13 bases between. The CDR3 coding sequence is TGTGCCAGCAGCCTACAGGGAACGGCCAAAAACATTCAGTACTTC. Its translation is CASSLQGTAKNIQYF.

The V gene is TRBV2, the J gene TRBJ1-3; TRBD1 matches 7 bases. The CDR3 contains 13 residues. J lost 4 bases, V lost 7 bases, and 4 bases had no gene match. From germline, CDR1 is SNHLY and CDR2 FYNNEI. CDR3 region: CASTADRGNTIYF. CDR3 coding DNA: TGTGCCAGCACCGCGGACAGGGGAAACACCATATATTTT.

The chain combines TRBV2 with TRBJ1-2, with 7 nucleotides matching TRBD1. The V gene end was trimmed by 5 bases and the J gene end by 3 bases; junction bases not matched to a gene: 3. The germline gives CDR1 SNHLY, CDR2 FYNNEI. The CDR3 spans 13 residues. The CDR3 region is CASSPQGYYGYTF. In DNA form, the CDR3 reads TGTGCCAGCAGTCCACAGGGGTACTATGGCTACACCTTC.

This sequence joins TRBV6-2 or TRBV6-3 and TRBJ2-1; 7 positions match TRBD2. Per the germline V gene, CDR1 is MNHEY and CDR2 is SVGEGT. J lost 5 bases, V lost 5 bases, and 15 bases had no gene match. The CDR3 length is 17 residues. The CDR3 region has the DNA TGTGCCAGCAGTCTAGGCCCGGGACTACCGAGGAACAATGAGCAGTTCTTC. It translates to CASSLGPGLPRNNEQFF.

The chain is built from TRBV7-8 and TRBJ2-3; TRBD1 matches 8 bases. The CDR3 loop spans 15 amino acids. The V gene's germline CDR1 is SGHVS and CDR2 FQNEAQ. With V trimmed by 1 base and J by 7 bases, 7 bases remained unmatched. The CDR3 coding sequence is TGTGCCAGCAGCTTAGGGGGGACAGGCCAGAATACGCAGTATTTT. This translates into CASSLGGTGQNTQYF.

This CDR3 is CSVMEGSGLNTEAFF. The CDR3 region has the DNA TGCAGCGTCATGGAAGGGTCAGGGCTGAACACTGAAGCTTTCTTT. The chain recombines TRBV29-1 with TRBJ1-1; tentatively, D is TRBD1 (5 bases). Germline CDR1 reads SQVTM; CDR2 reads ANQGSEA. V was pared by 6 bases and J by 0 bases, with 17 bases between. The CDR3 has 15 residues.

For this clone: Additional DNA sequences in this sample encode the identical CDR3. Written as DNA, the CDR3 is TGTGCCAGCTCACCACGGAGCTCCTACGAGCAGTACTTC. Encoded protein: CASSPRSSYEQYF. The J gene is TRBJ2-7, the V gene TRBV18, with D unclear. Trimming stripped 1 base from V and 0 bases from J, with 4 bases between. There are 13 residues in the CDR3. Germline loops: CDR1 KGHSH, CDR2 LQKENI.

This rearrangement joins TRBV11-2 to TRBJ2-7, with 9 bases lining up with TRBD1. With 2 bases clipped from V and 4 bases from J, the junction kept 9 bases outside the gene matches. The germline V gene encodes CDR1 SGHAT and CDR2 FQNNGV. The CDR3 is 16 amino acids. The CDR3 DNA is TGTGCCAGCAGCTTAACAGGGGGCCGACCGGCTTACGAGCAGTACTTC. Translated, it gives CASSLTGGRPAYEQYF.

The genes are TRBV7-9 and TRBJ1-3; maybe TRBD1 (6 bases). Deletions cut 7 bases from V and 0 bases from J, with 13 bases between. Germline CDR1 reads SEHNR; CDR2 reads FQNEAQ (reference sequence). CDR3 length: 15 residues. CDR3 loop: CASTKGQSSGNTIYF. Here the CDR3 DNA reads TGTGCCAGCACTAAAGGACAGAGCTCTGGAAACACCATATATTTT.

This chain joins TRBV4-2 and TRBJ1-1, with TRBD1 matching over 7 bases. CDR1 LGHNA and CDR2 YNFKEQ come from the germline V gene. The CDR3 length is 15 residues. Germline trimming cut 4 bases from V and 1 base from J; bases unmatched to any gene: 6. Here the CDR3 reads CASSLEGASNTEAFF. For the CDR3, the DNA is TGTGCCAGCAGCCTAGAGGGGGCGTCGAACACTGAAGCTTTCTTT.

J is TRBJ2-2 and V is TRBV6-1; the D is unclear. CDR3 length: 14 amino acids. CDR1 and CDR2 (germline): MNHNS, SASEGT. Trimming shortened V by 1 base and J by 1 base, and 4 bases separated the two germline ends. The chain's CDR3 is CASSEDMNTGELFF. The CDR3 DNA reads TGTGCCAGCAGTGAAGACATGAACACCGGGGAGCTGTTTTTT.

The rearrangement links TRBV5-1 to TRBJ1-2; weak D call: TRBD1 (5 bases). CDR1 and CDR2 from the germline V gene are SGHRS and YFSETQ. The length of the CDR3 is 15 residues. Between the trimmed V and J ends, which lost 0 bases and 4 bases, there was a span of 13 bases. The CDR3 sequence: CASSLVIGGSYGYTF. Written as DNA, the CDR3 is TGCGCCAGCAGCTTGGTGATTGGGGGGAGCTATGGCTACACCTTC. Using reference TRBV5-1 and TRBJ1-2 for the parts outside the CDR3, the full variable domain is KAGVTQTPRYLIKTRGQQVTLSCSPISGHRSVSWYQQTPGQGLQFLFEYFSETQRNKGNFPGRFSGRQFSNSRSEMNVSTLELGDSALYLCASSLVIGGSYGYTFGSGTRLTVV.

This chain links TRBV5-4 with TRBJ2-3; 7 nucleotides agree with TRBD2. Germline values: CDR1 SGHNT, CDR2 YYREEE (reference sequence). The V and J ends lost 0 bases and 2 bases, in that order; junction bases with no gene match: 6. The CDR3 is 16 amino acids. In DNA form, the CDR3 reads TGTGCCAGCAGCTTGGATGGGAGGGCCTACACAGATACGCAGTATTTT. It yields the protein CASSLDGRAYTDTQYF.

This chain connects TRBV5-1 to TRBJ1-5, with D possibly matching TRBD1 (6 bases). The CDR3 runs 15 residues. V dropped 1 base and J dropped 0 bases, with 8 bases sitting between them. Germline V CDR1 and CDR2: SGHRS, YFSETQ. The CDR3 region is CASSLSGASNQPQHF. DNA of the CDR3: TGCGCCAGCAGCTTGTCAGGGGCTAGCAATCAGCCCCAGCATTTT.